The TCR beta chain described here comes from a study of shared clonotypes between healthy human individuals. General observations from the study: A reduction in generation probabilities was seen for non-shared clonotypes relative to those shared by all four donors. Clonotype sharing across donors was expected to vary with sequencing depth.

Clones were read by immunoSEQ multiplex PCR, and TCRdb kept only the in-frame ones, dropping some. The table shows approximately 500,000 clones, with 90% to 96% occurring only once. This clone was detected only once. No antigen is known for it. V shed 5 bases and J shed 6 bases, with 17 bases lying between them. This CDR3 spans 15 amino acids. Per the germline V gene, CDR1 is SGHTA and CDR2 is FQGNSA. The sample taken for sequencing was naive CD4+ T cells sorted from blood. The subset denotes: CD45RA+ positively selected. The chain has TRBV7-2 and TRBJ2-1; D may correspond to TRBD1 or TRBD2 (5 bases each). The TCR sequence derives from a woman aged 25 to 39 in good health. CDR3 DNA sequence: TGTGCCAGCAGCCCCGGGACGGACGAATTCAATGAGCAGTTCTTC. It encodes CASSPGTDEFNEQFF.